The 25 T cell receptor beta chains in this list originate from one sample, sequenced in a study of blood T cell repertoires in COVID-19. Sequenced by immunoSEQ multiplex PCR; TCRdb stores in-frame clones only, minus some. The sample includes about 170,000 clones, 85% to 90% of them seen just once. Sequenced: peripheral blood. The receptors derive from a man aged 18 to 30 with active or convalescent COVID-19.

This chain joins TRBV27 and TRBJ1-2, with D perhaps TRBD1 (6 bases). Between the trimmed V and J ends, which lost 6 bases and 8 bases, there was a span of 16 bases. Germline CDR1 reads MNHEY; CDR2 reads SMNVEV (reference sequence). The CDR3 is 13 amino acids. CDR3 in DNA: TGTGCCAGCAGCGGAAGACAGGTTGGAGGCTACACCTTC. Translation: CASSGRQVGGYTF.

The chain employs TRBV11-3 and TRBJ2-1, with D unclear. V was cut by 5 bases and J by 0 bases, with 5 bases left in between. The CDR3 contains 13 residues. Germline V CDR1 and CDR2: SGHNT, YENEEA. The CDR3 loop reads CASSDSSYNEQFF. The CDR3 bases are TGTGCCAGCAGCGATAGCTCCTACAATGAGCAGTTCTTC.

This chain uses TRBV4-1 with TRBJ1-1, with 7 bases identical to TRBD1. This CDR3 region has 14 residues. Germline-derived CDR1 and CDR2 are MGHRA and YSYEKL. J was trimmed by 4 bases and V by 1 base; bases with no gene match: 3. In nucleotides, the CDR3 is TGCGCCAGCAGCCAAGTACAGGGGAGCACTGAAGCTTTCTTT. It specifies CASSQVQGSTEAFF.

CDR3 loop: CASSLAGGFQPQHF. DNA for the CDR3: TGTGCCAGCAGTTTAGCAGGGGGATTTCAGCCCCAGCATTTT. J is TRBJ1-5 and V is TRBV27; the match to TRBD1 covers 7 bases. Germline lookup yields CDR1 MNHEY and CDR2 SMNVEV (reference sequence). Trimming at V came to 2 bases and at J to 6 bases, leaving 4 bases not matched to a gene. The CDR3 is made up of 14 amino acids.

The J gene is TRBJ2-2, the V gene TRBV14; D is unclear. This CDR3 is built from 14 residues. CDR1 SGHDN and CDR2 FVKESK come from the germline V gene. V was clipped by 3 bases and J by 1 base, with 6 bases between them. CDR3 in amino acids: CASSQYLNTGELFF. In nucleotides, the CDR3 is TGTGCCAGCAGCCAGTATCTGAACACCGGGGAGCTGTTTTTT.

V usage is TRBV29-1 and J usage is TRBJ2-1; 9 nucleotides match TRBD2. V shed 7 bases and J 6 bases; nucleotides not matched to a gene: 7. This CDR3 has 13 amino acids. Germline V gene sequence: CDR1 SQVTM, CDR2 ANQGSEA. CDR3: CSAKLTSGNEQFF. The CDR3 DNA follows: TGCAGCGCAAAACTGACTAGCGGCAATGAGCAGTTCTTC.

This sequence joins TRBV10-3 and TRBJ2-5; weak D call: TRBD2 (5 bases). In germline, CDR1 is ENHRY, CDR2 SYGVKD. Trimming removed 2 bases at V and 5 bases at J, with 9 bases between. The CDR3 loop spans 13 amino acids. The CDR3 region is CAISEGGRETQYF. CDR3 nucleotide sequence: TGTGCCATCAGTGAGGGCGGGCGGGAGACCCAGTACTTC.

This clone was seen a single time. The chain recombines TRBV15 with TRBJ1-1; 11 positions agree with TRBD1. V shed 0 bases, J shed 6 bases, and the junction held 3 bases outside the gene matches. Germline V gene lookup returns CDR1 LNHNV and CDR2 YYDKDF (reference sequence). The CDR3 runs to 15 residues. The CDR3 spells CATSRDRTGGPEAFF. CDR3 bases: TGTGCCACCAGCAGAGATAGGACAGGGGGCCCTGAAGCTTTCTTT.

V is TRBV15 and J is TRBJ1-3, with D perhaps matching TRBD1 (5 bases). This CDR3 comprises 13 residues. The ends were cut back, 3 bases at V and 8 bases at J, with 11 bases in the middle. Germline V gene sequence: CDR1 LNHNV, CDR2 YYDKDF (reference sequence). This CDR3 reads CATSSQGADTIYF. The CDR3 DNA is TGTGCCACCAGCAGCCAGGGTGCAGACACCATATATTTT.

The gene calls are TRBV27 and TRBJ2-6, with a tentative D call TRBD2 (5 bases). The CDR3 has 16 residues. Trimming removed 6 bases from V and 0 bases from J, with 12 bases in between. CDR1 is MNHEY, CDR2 SMNVEV, per germline (reference sequence). CDR3 sequence reads: CASSRDVGSGANVLTF. In DNA, the CDR3 is TGTGCCAGCAGCCGGGATGTGGGCTCTGGGGCCAACGTCCTGACTTTC.

This chain connects TRBV19 to TRBJ1-2, with 8 bases lining up with TRBD1. There are 15 residues in the CDR3. Germline-derived CDR1 and CDR2 are LNHDA and SQIVND (reference sequence). Trimming took 3 bases from V and 5 from J; bases not matched to a gene: 8. In DNA, the CDR3 is TGTGCCAGTAGTATGGACAGGGCGATATTATATGGCTACACCTTC. This encodes CASSMDRAILYGYTF.

The rearrangement links TRBV30 to TRBJ1-5; TRBD1 matches at 10 bases. The CDR3 is 16 residues long. Germline V lookup: CDR1 GTSNPN, CDR2 SVGIG (reference sequence). V lost 1 base and J lost 0; bases outside the gene matches: 3. The DNA for the CDR3 is TGTGCCTGGAGTGGGGACAGGGGTTATAGCAATCAGCCCCAGCATTTT. Translating it yields CAWSGDRGYSNQPQHF.

The chain joins TRBV9 to TRBJ1-2; 10 bases are shared with TRBD1. CDR1 and CDR2 (germline): SGDLS, YYNGEE. The CDR3 is 14 amino acids. V was pared by 6 bases and J by 5 bases, with 7 bases of the junction left unmatched. CDR3 amino acids: CASTRQGAGYGYTF. The CDR3 coding sequence is TGTGCCAGCACCAGACAGGGGGCTGGTTATGGCTACACCTTC. Complete variable domain (other parts from reference TRBV9 and TRBJ1-2): DSGVTQTPKHLITATGQRVTLRCSPRSGDLSVYWYQQSLDQGLQFLIQYYNGEERAKGNILERFSAQQFPDLHSELNLSSLELGDSALYFCASTRQGAGYGYTFGSGTRLTVV.

This chain connects TRBV7-9 to TRBJ2-7; tentatively, D is TRBD2 (6 bases). This CDR3 comprises 16 residues. CDR1 and CDR2 from the germline V gene are SEHNR and FQNEAQ (reference sequence). Trimming pared 2 bases from V and 3 bases from J, leaving 17 bases between. CDR3 residues: CASSLRVGSRVYEQYF. CDR3 coding DNA: TGTGCCAGCAGCTTAAGGGTCGGGAGTAGGGTCTACGAGCAGTACTTC.

J is TRBJ1-3 and V is TRBV7-9; D gene uncertain. CDR1 SEHNR and CDR2 FQNEAQ come from the germline V gene (reference sequence). Trimming removed 5 bases at V and 3 bases at J, with 17 bases between. CDR3 length: 16 amino acids. CDR3 loop: CASSLGPDTFGNTIYF. DNA of the CDR3: TGTGCCAGCAGCCTAGGGCCAGATACCTTTGGAAACACCATATATTTT.

The chain has TRBV6-5 and TRBJ1-2; 7 nucleotides align to TRBD1. Germline assignment: CDR1 MNHEY and CDR2 SVGAGI. CDR3 size: 13 residues. The trim removed 6 bases at V and 8 bases at J, leaving 9 bases unmatched. The CDR3 DNA sequence: TGTGCCAGCAGCTACCTTACAGGGGAAGGCTACACCTTC. As protein: CASSYLTGEGYTF.

This clone showed up just once. This chain joins TRBV20-1 and TRBJ1-5; maybe TRBD1 (6 bases). This CDR3 has 15 residues. Per the germline V gene, CDR1 is DFQATT and CDR2 is SNEGSKA (reference sequence). V gave up 3 bases and J gave up 6 bases, with 18 bases separating them. The DNA for the CDR3 is TGCAGTGCTAGTCGGGGGGCGCAAGGGACTCAGCCCCAGCATTTT. Protein: CSASRGAQGTQPQHF.

The CDR3 loop is CASSPAGVQETQYF. In nucleotides, the CDR3 is TGTGCCAGCAGTCCCGCGGGGGTCCAAGAGACCCAGTACTTC. V usage is TRBV6-5 and J usage is TRBJ2-5, with 7 bases matching TRBD2. Looked up from germline, CDR1 is MNHEY and CDR2 is SVGAGI. The CDR3 runs 14 residues. V lost 5 bases to trimming and J lost 1 base; unmatched junction nucleotides: 4.

The chain uses TRBV5-4 and TRBJ1-4; tentative D call: TRBD1 (5 bases). With 4 bases removed from V and 8 bases from J, the gap between germline ends came to 21 bases. The CDR3 contains 16 residues. Germline V gives CDR1 SGHNT, CDR2 YYREEE (reference sequence). In DNA, the CDR3 is TGTGCCAGCAGCCTGGTCCCCGGGACCGGAGGGGAAAAACTGTTTTTT. Protein product: CASSLVPGTGGEKLFF.

The rearrangement links TRBV6-5 to TRBJ1-1, with 11 bases aligning to TRBD1. This CDR3 comprises 16 residues. Germline CDR1 reads MNHEY; CDR2 reads SVGAGI. V dropped 2 bases and J dropped 0; count of bases not matched to a gene: 2. CDR3 sequence reads: CASSYGTGGMNTEAFF. Written as DNA, the CDR3 is TGTGCCAGCAGTTACGGGACAGGGGGAATGAACACTGAAGCTTTCTTT.

This sequence joins TRBV7-3 and TRBJ1-2, with D possibly being TRBD1 (5 bases). The germline CDR1 and CDR2 sequences are SGHTA and FQGTGA. The CDR3 is 14 amino acids. Trimming cost V 1 base and J 8 bases, with 14 bases left between them. The CDR3, as DNA: TGTGCCAGCAGCTTAAACCGGGGGTCTGAAGGCTACACCTTC. Protein product: CASSLNRGSEGYTF.

This clone was counted a single time. The chain has TRBV5-1 and TRBJ1-1; no clear D. The CDR3 totals 12 residues. Trimming cost V 4 bases and J 1 base, with 5 bases left between them. Germline assignment: CDR1 SGHRS and CDR2 YFSETQ. CDR3 loop: CASSPSNTEAFF. The CDR3 DNA reads TGCGCCAGCAGCCCGTCGAACACTGAAGCTTTCTTT.

As regards this clone: This may arise from a read error, as a much more abundant clone is one base away. V and J are TRBV2 and TRBJ1-2, with TRBD1 matching 10 bases. Germline loops: CDR1 SNHLY, CDR2 FYNNEI. V shed 6 bases, J shed 4 bases, and the junction held 5 bases outside the gene matches. There are 14 residues in the CDR3. CDR3 region: CASSAGTGVYGYTF. DNA of the CDR3: TGTGCCAGCAGCGCCGGGACAGGGGTCTATGGCTACACCTTC.

V gene TRBV5-5 combines with J gene TRBJ2-2; possible D gene TRBD1, 5 bases. Germline CDR1 reads SGHKS; CDR2 reads YYEKEE (reference sequence). V dropped 1 base and J dropped 3 bases, with 7 bases sitting between them. CDR3 length equals 14 residues. This CDR3 reads CASSLIRDTGELFF. For the CDR3, the DNA is TGTGCCAGCAGCTTGATCAGGGACACCGGGGAGCTGTTTTTT.

In this sample, this clone turned up once. The J gene is TRBJ2-7, the V gene TRBV7-2, with 7 bases aligning to TRBD1. The trim removed 1 base at V and 0 bases at J, leaving 12 bases unmatched. The CDR3 is 18 residues long. The V gene's germline CDR1 is SGHTA and CDR2 FQGNSA. The CDR3 is CASSLGQTLGQTSYEQYF. CDR3 DNA sequence: TGTGCCAGCAGCTTAGGCCAGACATTGGGACAGACCTCCTACGAGCAGTACTTC.